Listed here are 16 T cell receptor beta chains from one sample, sequenced in a study of cytomegalovirus exposure and HLA in healthy donors. PCR primers comprised 60 Vbeta and 13 Jbeta primers. TCRdb's table, derived via immunoSEQ multiplex PCR, lists solely in-frame clones and lacks some. The listing records 50,000 or so clones. The sequenced sample consisted of PBMCs. The origin of the receptors is a woman aged 40 to 49 in good health and CMV-seronegative.

The chain couples TRBV13 to TRBJ2-2, with 11 bases that match TRBD1. The length of the CDR3 is 14 residues. From germline, CDR1 is PRHDT and CDR2 FYEKMQ (reference sequence). With 6 bases clipped from V and 6 bases from J, the junction kept 3 bases outside the gene matches. CDR3 in DNA: TGTGCCAGCAGAGCGGGACAGGGGGCCGGGGAGCTGTTTTTT. It specifies CASRAGQGAGELFF.

This rearrangement joins TRBV2 to TRBJ1-5; tentative D call: TRBD1 (5 bases). Germline CDR1 is SNHLY and CDR2 is FYNNEI. CDR3 length: 16 residues. Trimming took off 6 bases at V and 5 bases at J, with 20 bases between the two ends. The CDR3 nucleotides are TGTGCCAGCAGGGCCAGGGCGGGGGTTGGGGATCAGCCCCAGCATTTT. Encoded protein: CASRARAGVGDQPQHF.

The chain joins TRBV19 to TRBJ2-5; weak D call: TRBD2 (6 bases). The CDR3 consists of 16 residues. CDR1 and CDR2 (germline): LNHDA, SQIVND (reference sequence). The V end was cut by 5 bases, the J end by 1 base, with 17 bases between. The CDR3 spells CASSVTPGGVQETQYF. CDR3 nucleotides: TGTGCCAGTAGTGTGACTCCTGGCGGGGTCCAAGAGACCCAGTACTTC.

The rearrangement links TRBV4-2 to TRBJ2-1; D unresolved. CDR3 length: 13 amino acids. Germline CDR1 reads LGHNA; CDR2 reads YNFKEQ. Trimming took off 0 bases at V and 5 bases at J, with 5 bases between the two ends. The CDR3 loop reads CASSQDRNNEQFF. In nucleotides, the CDR3 is TGTGCCAGCAGCCAAGACAGAAACAATGAGCAGTTCTTC.

CDR3 in DNA: TGTGCCAGCAGCTCTGGACAGGGTGGGTCACCCCTCCACTTT. It encodes CASSSGQGGSPLHF. V is TRBV28 and J is TRBJ1-6; 8 nucleotides align to TRBD1. From germline, CDR1 is MDHEN and CDR2 SYDVKM. The CDR3 has 14 amino acids. V shed 6 bases and J 10 bases; nucleotides not matched to a gene: 8.

J is TRBJ1-1 and V is TRBV18; a weak D match, TRBD1 (6 bases). This CDR3 has 14 residues. Trimming took 5 bases from V and 5 from J, leaving 15 bases between them. From germline, CDR1 is KGHSH and CDR2 LQKENI. CDR3 amino acids: CASSSGQEKTEAFF. CDR3 DNA: TGTGCCAGCTCATCGGGACAAGAGAAGACTGAAGCTTTCTTT.

This chain connects TRBV6-1 to TRBJ1-4; 7 nucleotides align to TRBD1. The CDR3 covers 15 residues. The trim removed 5 bases at V and 8 bases at J, leaving 11 bases unmatched. Germline CDR1 reads MNHNS; CDR2 reads SASEGT. CDR3 bases: TGTGCCAGCAGTCTCCCAGGGGGGACAACGGAAAAACTGTTTTTT. The encoded protein is CASSLPGGTTEKLFF.

CDR3: CASSNLAGASNTGELFF. The CDR3 bases are TGCGCCAGCAGCAATCTAGCGGGGGCCTCGAACACCGGGGAGCTGTTTTTT. The chain employs TRBV5-1 and TRBJ2-2, with 10 bases aligning to TRBD2. The CDR3 is made up of 17 amino acids. Germline values: CDR1 SGHRS, CDR2 YFSETQ. With 4 bases clipped from V and 0 bases from J, the junction kept 6 bases outside the gene matches.

The V gene is TRBV2, the J gene TRBJ1-3; 11 positions agree with TRBD1. There are 15 residues in the CDR3. Germline V CDR1 and CDR2: SNHLY, FYNNEI. V shed 7 bases and J 2 bases; nucleotides not matched to a gene: 4. CDR3 DNA: TGTGCCAGCATTCCGGGACAGGGGGCTGGAAACACCATATATTTT. Translating it yields CASIPGQGAGNTIYF.

The genes are TRBV6-5 and TRBJ2-7; D may be TRBD2 (6 bases). V lost 0 bases and J lost 9, with 15 bases in between. This CDR3 spans 14 amino acids. Germline assignment: CDR1 MNHEY and CDR2 SVGAGI. CDR3 protein: CASSYSGEAPGQYF. The CDR3 DNA reads TGTGCCAGCAGTTACTCGGGGGAGGCCCCTGGGCAGTACTTC.

The rearrangement joins TRBV19 to TRBJ2-5; D possibly corresponds to TRBD1 (6 bases). Trimming shortened V by 3 bases and J by 1 base, and 15 bases separated the two germline ends. The CDR3 covers 16 residues. CDR1 and CDR2 (germline): LNHDA, SQIVND (reference sequence). The CDR3 DNA is TGTGCCAGTAGTATGGAGGCTAGAGGGGGCCAAGAGACCCAGTACTTC. Amino acids: CASSMEARGGQETQYF.

This rearrangement joins TRBV28 to TRBJ2-7, with 11 bases that match TRBD2. This CDR3 contains 15 residues. The V gene's germline CDR1 is MDHEN and CDR2 SYDVKM. Germline trimming cut 5 bases from V and 3 bases from J; bases unmatched to any gene: 6. The CDR3 bases are TGTGCCAGCAGTAGCGGGACTAGCGGAGGCTACGAGCAGTACTTC. Translating it yields CASSSGTSGGYEQYF.

This CDR3 is CASSLDRNTEAFF. In nucleotides, the CDR3 is TGTGCCAGCAGTCTGGACAGGAACACTGAAGCTTTCTTT. This sequence joins TRBV7-3 and TRBJ1-1; perhaps TRBD1 as D (6 bases). Trimming took off 6 bases at V and 1 base at J, with 9 bases between the two ends. The CDR3 has 13 amino acids. Per germline, CDR1 SGHTA and CDR2 FQGTGA. Full variable domain (rest looked up from reference TRBV7-3 and TRBJ1-1): GAGVSQTPSNKVTEKGKYVELRCDPISGHTALYWYRQSLGQGPEFLIYFQGTGAADDSGLPNDRFFAVRPEGSVSTLKIQRTERGDSAVYLCASSLDRNTEAFFGQGTRLTVV.

This chain links TRBV28 with TRBJ2-7; 12 bases align to TRBD1. This CDR3 has 16 amino acids. Trimming removed 4 bases from V and 5 bases from J; junction bases left unmatched: 9. Germline V gives CDR1 MDHEN, CDR2 SYDVKM. The CDR3 is CASSSRGQGATNEQYF. As DNA, the CDR3 is TGTGCCAGCAGTTCCCGGGGACAGGGGGCTACGAACGAGCAGTACTTC.

This sequence joins TRBV29-1 and TRBJ2-5; TRBD1 is a possible D gene (6 bases). The V and J ends lost 7 bases and 5 bases respectively, with 20 bases between them. Germline V gives CDR1 SQVTM, CDR2 ANQGSEA. This CDR3 region has 14 residues. The CDR3: CSAGNMDSTETQYF. The CDR3 nucleotides read TGCAGCGCCGGAAACATGGACAGTACGGAGACCCAGTACTTC.

The CDR3 loop reads CATSRDVGTGRVGSSYEQYF. The CDR3 DNA reads as TGTGCCACCAGCAGAGACGTGGGGACAGGCCGAGTCGGAAGCTCCTACGAGCAGTACTTC. The chain recombines TRBV15 with TRBJ2-7; 8 positions match TRBD1. Losses at the gene ends were 0 bases for V and 0 bases for J; bases not matched to a gene: 16. Germline values: CDR1 LNHNV, CDR2 YYDKDF (reference sequence). This CDR3 is 20 amino acids long. The complete variable domain, with remaining parts taken from reference TRBV15 and TRBJ2-7, reads DAMVIQNPRYQVTQFGKPVTLSCSQTLNHNVMYWYQQKSSQAPKLLFHYYDKDFNNEADTPDNFQSRRPNTSFCFLDIRSPGLGDTAMYLCATSRDVGTGRVGSSYEQYFGPGTRLTVT.